The 5 T cell receptor beta chains below all came from one sample that was sequenced in a study of blood T cell repertoires in COVID-19. The data were produced by immunoSEQ multiplex PCR, yet TCRdb's version contains in-frame clones alone and is incomplete. The table includes approximately 150,000 clones, roughly 82% detected once. Input material: peripheral blood. Source of these receptors: a human donor with acute or convalescent COVID-19. The donor label of this sample is uncertain.

The J gene is TRBJ2-3, the V gene TRBV6-1; D perhaps matches TRBD2 (6 bases). The germline V gene encodes CDR1 MNHNS and CDR2 SASEGT. This CDR3 is built from 18 residues. Trimming took off 4 bases at V and 2 bases at J, with 22 bases between the two ends. The CDR3 loop is CASSGQFLRDSSTDTQYF. CDR3 in DNA: TGTGCCAGCAGTGGCCAGTTTCTCCGGGACTCGTCCACAGATACGCAGTATTTT.

CDR3 sequence (DNA): TGCAGTGCCAGGGACAGCTATGGCTACACCTTC. Protein sequence: CSARDSYGYTF. The genes are TRBV20-1 and TRBJ1-2; 7 nucleotides agree with TRBD1. V lost 6 bases to trimming and J lost 4 bases; unmatched junction nucleotides: 2. Germline V gives CDR1 DFQATT, CDR2 SNEGSKA (reference sequence). The CDR3 contains 11 residues.

This sequence joins TRBV7-9 and TRBJ1-1; 9 bases are shared with TRBD1. CDR3 length equals 16 residues. Germline V gene data show CDR1 as SEHNR and CDR2 as FQNEAQ (reference sequence). The junction had 13 bases not matched to a gene; V was cut back by 5 bases and J by 6 bases. The CDR3: CASSLLMDRGMAEAFF. The CDR3 DNA is TGTGCCAGCAGCCTTCTGATGGACAGGGGTATGGCTGAAGCTTTCTTT. Filled out from reference TRBV7-9 and TRBJ1-1, the complete variable domain reads DTGVSQNPRHKITKRGQNVTFRCDPISEHNRLYWYRQTLGQGPEFLTYFQNEAQLEKSRLLSDRFSAERPKGSFSTLEIQRTEQGDSAMYLCASSLLMDRGMAEAFFGQGTRLTVV.

This rearrangement joins TRBV11-2 to TRBJ1-2; 12 nucleotides align to TRBD1. This CDR3 contains 15 residues. Germline V gene sequence: CDR1 SGHAT, CDR2 FQNNGV. Trimming took 1 base from V and 5 from J; bases not matched to a gene: 2. The CDR3 DNA sequence: TGTGCCAGCAGCTTAGTGGGACAGGGGGCGTATGGCTACACCTTC. Translated, it gives CASSLVGQGAYGYTF.

This clone was observed a single time. V gene TRBV7-9 combines with J gene TRBJ2-5; 10 bases align to TRBD2. The length of the CDR3 is 17 residues. CDR1 and CDR2 (germline): SEHNR, FQNEAQ (reference sequence). Unmatched junction bases numbered 9, after V lost 1 base and J lost 4 bases. Written as DNA, the CDR3 is TGTGCCAGCAGCTTAGGCCGGCTAGCGGGGGTTGGAGAGACCCAGTACTTC. This codes for CASSLGRLAGVGETQYF.